The 32 T cell receptor beta chains listed next were all sequenced from one sample in a study of human T cells and chemical hapten exposure. Time point reported: patch test 2, 6 weeks after DPC sensitization. As for treatment: therapeutic diphenylcyclopropenone sensitization with weekly scalp DPC. Via MiXCR, TCRdb re-called the RACE reads, giving one row per CDR3 protein. Among more than 80,000 distinct CDR3 sequences listed, 10% were seen once. The sample was whole blood, taken in connection with sensitization to the hapten diphenylcyclopropenone (DPC). The origin of the receptors is a woman aged 50 to 60 with alopecia areata. Some clones in this sample may be carry-over from other donors' samples.

This clonotype was counted at least ten times. The chain links TRBV7-2 to TRBJ2-3; D possibly uses TRBD1 or TRBD2 (6 bases each). The CDR3 is made up of 15 amino acids. CDR1 and CDR2 (germline): SGHTA, FQGNSA. Trimming took off 3 bases at V and 2 bases at J, with 12 bases between the two ends. The CDR3 DNA reads as TGTGCCAGCAGCTTGACCGGGGGCCCCACAGATACGCAGTATTTT. It encodes CASSLTGGPTDTQYF.

At least ten counts were recorded for this clonotype. The CDR3 DNA follows: TGTGCCAGCAGCCTTTACTTCTCCTACCAGTACTTC. Protein: CASSLYFSYQYF. J is TRBJ2-7 and V is TRBV7-6; D is ambiguous. V was clipped by 5 bases and J by 10 bases, with 15 bases between them. Per the germline V gene, CDR1 is SGHVS and CDR2 is FNYEAQ. The CDR3 loop spans 12 amino acids.

This clonotype was picked up many times. The rearrangement links TRBV30 to TRBJ2-5; D gene unclear. The germline V gene has CDR1 GTSNPN and CDR2 SVGIG (reference sequence). The V and J ends lost 3 bases and 6 bases respectively, with 11 bases between them. There are 12 residues in the CDR3. The CDR3 region has the DNA TGTGCCTGGAGACAGACCGAGCAGACCCAGTACTTC. Encoded protein: CAWRQTEQTQYF.

This clonotype was recorded many times. The chain combines TRBV27 with TRBJ1-1; TRBD1 matches at 7 bases. V was pared by 7 bases and J by 4 bases, with 9 bases of the junction left unmatched. CDR1 is MNHEY and CDR2 is SMNVEV in the germline V gene (reference sequence). The CDR3 is 14 amino acids. In nucleotides, the CDR3 is TGTGCCAGCACCCGGACAGGCTCGACCACTGAAGCTTTCTTT. This translates into CASTRTGSTTEAFF.

The chain joins TRBV7-9 to TRBJ1-2, with TRBD1 matching 9 bases. The V segment lost 5 bases and the J segment 2 bases; nucleotides outside the gene matches: 9. Germline CDR1 is SEHNR and CDR2 is FQNEAQ (reference sequence). The CDR3 has 16 amino acids. The CDR3 DNA follows: TGTGCCAGCAGCCCCGCCGGGACAGGGTTCAACTATGGCTACACCTTC. Translated, it gives CASSPAGTGFNYGYTF.

This clonotype was seen ten or more times. The CDR3 here is CASSPSGRGQEQFF. CDR3 DNA: TGTGCCAGCAGCCCTAGCGGGAGGGGACAGGAGCAGTTCTTC. This sequence joins TRBV7-9 and TRBJ2-1, with TRBD2 matching 12 bases. Per the germline V gene, CDR1 is SEHNR and CDR2 is FQNEAQ (reference sequence). Losses at the gene ends were 5 bases for V and 10 bases for J; bases not matched to a gene: 6. The CDR3 covers 14 residues.

The chain links TRBV7-6 to TRBJ2-2, with a possible D match to TRBD1 (6 bases). CDR1 and CDR2 (germline): SGHVS, FNYEAQ. The CDR3 runs 15 residues. The V and J ends lost 0 bases and 1 base respectively, with 6 bases between them. CDR3 sequence reads: CASSLATGNTGELFF. CDR3 DNA sequence: TGTGCCAGCAGCTTAGCGACAGGGAACACCGGGGAGCTGTTTTTT.

This clonotype has ten or more counts. V usage is TRBV12-3 or TRBV12-4 and J usage is TRBJ2-2, with 7 bases lining up with TRBD2. V lost 5 bases, J lost 7 bases, and 16 bases stayed unmatched. The CDR3 runs 17 residues. The CDR3, as DNA: TGTGCCAGCAGTCCCTACCGCGGGAGTCCCACAAGCGGGGAGCTGTTTTTT. The encoded protein is CASSPYRGSPTSGELFF.

This rearrangement joins TRBV28 to TRBJ2-1; 8 nucleotides line up with TRBD2. The CDR3 has 16 residues. Trimming at V came to 4 bases and at J to 5 bases, leaving 10 bases not matched to a gene. CDR1 is MDHEN, CDR2 SYDVKM, per germline. The CDR3 spells CASSSAGGRRDNEQFF. The CDR3 coding sequence is TGTGCCAGCAGTTCTGCGGGGGGTCGAAGGGACAATGAGCAGTTCTTC.

The chain uses TRBV29-1 and TRBJ1-1; D may be TRBD1 (6 bases). There are 11 residues in the CDR3. From germline, CDR1 is SQVTM and CDR2 ANQGSEA. Trimming took 7 bases from V and 7 from J, leaving 13 bases between them. CDR3 bases: TGCAGCGCACGGACAGCCGTTGAAGCTTTCTTT. Amino acid sequence: CSARTAVEAFF. The full variable domain, its missing parts supplied by reference TRBV29-1 and TRBJ1-1, is SAVISQKPSRDICQRGTSLTIQCQVDSQVTMMFWYRQQPGQSLTLIATANQGSEATYESGFVIDKFPISRPNLTFSTLTVSNMSPEDSSIYLCSARTAVEAFFGQGTRLTVV.

This clonotype was seen at least ten times. CDR3 residues: CASSLRTGTSGGTDTQYF. The CDR3 nucleotides are TGTGCCAGCAGCCTCCGGACAGGAACAAGCGGGGGCACAGATACGCAGTATTTT. The V and J genes are TRBV7-8 and TRBJ2-3; the D gene could be TRBD1 or TRBD2 (7 bases each). CDR1 and CDR2 (germline): SGHVS, FQNEAQ. V was pared by 5 bases and J by 1 base, with 22 bases between. CDR3 size: 18 residues.

The V gene is TRBV11-2, the J gene TRBJ2-5, with TRBD1 as a possible D gene (5 bases). The V end lost 5 bases, the J end lost 1 base, and 8 bases lay between the germline ends. CDR1 and CDR2 from the germline V gene are SGHAT and FQNNGV. This CDR3 contains 13 residues. The CDR3 here is CASSRQLQETQYF. The CDR3 nucleotides read TGTGCCAGCAGCCGACAGCTCCAAGAGACCCAGTACTTC.

The chain recombines TRBV7-2 with TRBJ2-2; D is unclear. The CDR3 length is 13 residues. V lost 5 bases and J 7 bases, leaving 11 bases between the germline ends. Per the germline V gene, CDR1 is SGHTA and CDR2 is FQGNSA. CDR3 coding DNA: TGTGCCAGCAGCATAGGCCCAGTCGGGGAGCTGTTTTTT. Its translation is CASSIGPVGELFF.

This clonotype appeared many times. This CDR3 reads CASSPQHGADTQYF. As DNA, the CDR3 is TGTGCCAGCAGCCCCCAACATGGGGCAGATACGCAGTATTTT. This chain connects TRBV9 to TRBJ2-3; no reliable D call. Germline V gene sequence: CDR1 SGDLS, CDR2 YYNGEE. Trimming removed 4 bases at V and 4 bases at J, with 13 bases between. The CDR3 loop spans 14 amino acids.

V usage is TRBV3-1 and J usage is TRBJ2-7, with D perhaps TRBD1 or TRBD2 (5 bases each). Germline V lookup: CDR1 LGHDT, CDR2 YNNKEL (reference sequence). Trimming cost V 4 bases and J 0 bases, with 10 bases left between them. The length of the CDR3 is 14 residues. This CDR3 is CASSPGRSSYEQYF. The DNA for the CDR3 is TGTGCCAGCAGCCCGGGACGGTCCTCCTACGAGCAGTACTTC.

This clonotype was detected ten times or more. The rearrangement joins TRBV7-2 to TRBJ1-5; D might be TRBD1 (6 bases). The length of the CDR3 is 17 residues. V lost 1 base and J lost 6, with 19 bases in between. Per the germline V gene, CDR1 is SGHTA and CDR2 is FQGNSA. The CDR3 DNA sequence: TGTGCCAGCAGCTTAGTTGGCGTGGGGGCGTTCAGTCAGCCCCAGCATTTT. Protein product: CASSLVGVGAFSQPQHF.

The chain recombines TRBV29-1 with TRBJ2-3, with 9 bases identical to TRBD2. The trim removed 4 bases at V and 6 bases at J, leaving 5 bases unmatched. CDR3 length: 13 amino acids. Germline V lookup: CDR1 SQVTM, CDR2 ANQGSEA. CDR3 sequence: CSVASGVADTQYF. The CDR3 DNA follows: TGCAGCGTTGCTAGCGGGGTTGCTGATACGCAGTATTTT.

This sequence joins TRBV11-3 and TRBJ2-2, with no clear D. The CDR3 has 13 amino acids. Germline V gene lookup returns CDR1 SGHNT and CDR2 YENEEA. Trimming took 3 bases from V and 8 from J, leaving 10 bases between them. CDR3 in amino acids: CASSLEFEGELFF. In DNA form, the CDR3 reads TGTGCCAGCAGCTTGGAGTTTGAAGGGGAGCTGTTTTTT.

This clonotype was detected only a few times. The chain uses TRBV27 and TRBJ2-1, with TRBD2 matching 10 bases. The CDR3 runs to 14 residues. Losses at the gene ends were 6 bases for V and 12 bases for J; bases not matched to a gene: 11. Germline loops: CDR1 MNHEY, CDR2 SMNVEV (reference sequence). The CDR3 DNA sequence: TGTGCCAGCAGGCTAGCGGGAGAGGATCTAGGGCAGTTCTTC. Translation: CASRLAGEDLGQFF.

This clonotype was seen repeatedly, ten times or more. V usage is TRBV6-1 and J usage is TRBJ2-6; D perhaps matches TRBD2 (5 bases). This CDR3 has 19 residues. Trimming removed 6 bases at V and 0 bases at J, with 21 bases between. Germline V gives CDR1 MNHNS, CDR2 SASEGT. CDR3 loop: CASSHLLRTGSSGANVLTF. In nucleotides, the CDR3 is TGTGCCAGCAGCCACCTTCTCCGGACTGGAAGCTCTGGGGCCAACGTCCTGACTTTC.

This clonotype has ten or more counts. The rearrangement uses TRBV5-1 and TRBJ2-1; TRBD2 agrees at 10 bases. Trimming removed 2 bases from V and 4 bases from J; junction bases left unmatched: 6. Per germline, CDR1 SGHRS and CDR2 YFSETQ. The CDR3 is 16 amino acids. The CDR3 nucleotides read TGCGCCAGCAGCTTTAAGCGGGAGGGAGAGTACAATGAGCAGTTCTTC. Translating it yields CASSFKREGEYNEQFF.

The chain joins TRBV14 to TRBJ2-2; 11 nucleotides match TRBD2. The CDR3 runs 17 residues. Per the germline V gene, CDR1 is SGHDN and CDR2 is FVKESK. V was pared by 5 bases and J by 3 bases, with 8 bases of the junction left unmatched. CDR3 coding DNA: TGTGCCAGCAGCGCACCCGGACTAGCGGGCGACACCGGGGAGCTGTTTTTT. Amino acids: CASSAPGLAGDTGELFF. Full variable domain (remainder filled in from reference TRBV14 and TRBJ2-2): EAGVTQFPSHSVIEKGQTVTLRCDPISGHDNLYWYRRVMGKEIKFLLHFVKESKQDESGMPNNRFLAERTGGTYSTLKVQPAELEDSGVYFCASSAPGLAGDTGELFFGEGSRLTVL.

This clonotype was observed once. This sequence joins TRBV20-1 and TRBJ2-1; 7 nucleotides agree with TRBD2. Germline CDR1 DFQATT, CDR2 SNEGSKA (reference sequence). Trimming cost V 0 bases and J 4 bases; bases outside gene matches: 9. CDR3 size: 16 residues. CDR3: CSARDYRASGYNEQFF. CDR3 coding DNA: TGCAGTGCTAGAGATTATAGGGCTAGCGGATACAATGAGCAGTTCTTC.

This chain links TRBV29-1 with TRBJ2-3; 7 bases fit TRBD2. The CDR3 runs to 13 residues. The J segment lost 4 bases and the V segment lost 7 bases, leaving 8 bases of the junction unmatched. Germline CDR1 reads SQVTM; CDR2 reads ANQGSEA. The DNA of the CDR3 is TGCAGCGGATTAGGCGGGAGACCAGATACGCAGTATTTT. Translation: CSGLGGRPDTQYF.

This clonotype was counted a few times. The chain couples TRBV20-1 to TRBJ1-3, with D possibly TRBD1 on 5 matching bases. Germline-derived CDR1 and CDR2 are DFQATT and SNEGSKA (reference sequence). Trimming cost V 3 bases and J 8 bases, with 11 bases left between them. The CDR3 runs 12 residues. The CDR3 is CSARAGEDTIYF. The CDR3 DNA sequence: TGCAGTGCTAGGGCGGGGGAAGACACCATATATTTT.

This clonotype was seen many times. The rearrangement links TRBV7-2 to TRBJ2-3; no firm D call. Looked up from germline, CDR1 is SGHTA and CDR2 is FQGNSA. The CDR3 runs 17 residues. V was cut by 4 bases and J by 1 base, with 18 bases left in between. The CDR3 DNA follows: TGTGCCAGCAGCTCCCTTGGAGTTGCGGTTCGCACAGATACGCAGTATTTT. Translation gives CASSSLGVAVRTDTQYF.

This clonotype has just a few counts. This rearrangement joins TRBV7-2 to TRBJ2-1; D may be TRBD2 (5 bases). V was shortened by 0 bases and J by 5 bases, with 8 bases between the two germline ends. This CDR3 has 14 residues. CDR1 is SGHTA, CDR2 FQGNSA, per germline. The CDR3 DNA follows: TGTGCCAGCAGCTTAGCACCGGGGAACAATGAGCAGTTCTTC. Protein sequence: CASSLAPGNNEQFF.

The chain joins TRBV27 to TRBJ1-1; D perhaps matches TRBD1 (5 bases). The CDR3 is made up of 14 amino acids. V was trimmed by 5 bases and J by 3 bases, leaving 13 bases between them. Germline CDR1 reads MNHEY; CDR2 reads SMNVEV (reference sequence). The CDR3 DNA reads as TGTGCCAGCAGTCCGGGACTTTGGGACACTGAAGCTTTCTTT. Translation: CASSPGLWDTEAFF.

The genes are TRBV10-3 and TRBJ2-3; 7 positions agree with TRBD1. Per the germline V gene, CDR1 is ENHRY and CDR2 is SYGVKD. V shed 4 bases and J 2 bases; nucleotides not matched to a gene: 3. CDR3 length equals 14 residues. Here the CDR3 reads CAISVGTVTDTQYF. CDR3 sequence (DNA): TGTGCCATCAGTGTAGGGACAGTCACAGATACGCAGTATTTT.

This clonotype has ten or more counts. CDR3: CAWSPHITGELFF. CDR3 coding DNA: TGTGCCTGGAGTCCACATATCACCGGGGAGCTGTTTTTT. This chain joins TRBV30 and TRBJ2-2; D not resolved. The ends were cut back, 2 bases at V and 4 bases at J, with 8 bases in the middle. This CDR3 region has 13 residues. Germline loops: CDR1 GTSNPN, CDR2 SVGIG (reference sequence).

This clonotype was observed a few times. The chain joins TRBV20-1 to TRBJ1-1; D might be TRBD1 (5 bases). Germline V lookup: CDR1 DFQATT, CDR2 SNEGSKA (reference sequence). The V gene lost 5 bases and the J gene lost 1 base, with 11 bases spanning the gap. This CDR3 is 13 amino acids long. The DNA of the CDR3 is TGCAGTGCTTTTTCACAGGAGAACACTGAAGCTTTCTTT. This encodes CSAFSQENTEAFF.

The chain recombines TRBV6-5 with TRBJ1-1, with D hard to call. Trimming took 5 bases from V and 1 from J, leaving 8 bases between them. This CDR3 has 13 amino acids. Germline lookup yields CDR1 MNHEY and CDR2 SVGAGI. CDR3 sequence reads: CASSEDRNTEAFF. DNA of the CDR3: TGTGCCAGCAGTGAGGATCGGAACACTGAAGCTTTCTTT.